Listed here are 22 T cell receptor beta chains from one sample, sequenced in a study of T cell responses to AZD1222 COVID-19 vaccine. Measured with immunoSEQ multiplex PCR; TCRdb has only the in-frame clones, and not every one. The table records approximately 150,000 clones, around 93% of them present only once. The sequences come from peripheral blood, collected 28 days after the second AZD1222 dose. The receptors here all came from an adult who received the AZD1222 COVID-19 vaccine.

The V gene is TRBV7-2, the J gene TRBJ1-5, with D hard to call. This CDR3 has 14 amino acids. CDR1 SGHTA and CDR2 FQGNSA come from the germline V gene. V shed 5 bases and J shed 3 bases, with 11 bases lying between them. DNA of the CDR3: TGTGCCAGCAGCCATTTAGGTACCAATCAGCCCCAGCATTTT. It encodes CASSHLGTNQPQHF.

This clone occurred once. The chain uses TRBV10-3 and TRBJ2-2; D ambiguous. CDR3 length equals 13 residues. The V gene lost 7 bases and the J gene lost 8 bases, with 14 bases spanning the gap. CDR1 is ENHRY, CDR2 SYGVKD, per germline. CDR3: CAIKPVAAGELFF. The CDR3 DNA follows: TGTGCCATCAAGCCCGTGGCGGCGGGGGAGCTGTTTTTT.

DNA for the CDR3: TGTGCCAGCAGCTTGGAACAGGGACGTAATTATGGCTACACCTTC. Translating gives CASSLEQGRNYGYTF. V usage is TRBV5-5 and J usage is TRBJ1-2, with D possibly matching TRBD1 (6 bases). From germline, CDR1 is SGHKS and CDR2 YYEKEE (reference sequence). Trimming removed 0 bases from V and 5 bases from J, with 14 bases in between. The CDR3 has 15 amino acids.

This chain joins TRBV6-5 and TRBJ1-1; no definite D call. Germline V gives CDR1 MNHEY, CDR2 SVGAGI. This CDR3 is built from 14 residues. V was pared by 7 bases and J by 4 bases, with 16 bases between. The CDR3 nucleotides read TGTGCCAGCAAAGTCCCTTTTGAGGGCACTGAAGCTTTCTTT. This gives the protein CASKVPFEGTEAFF.

Only a few counts were recorded for this clone. This chain links TRBV27 with TRBJ2-7; TRBD1 matches 9 bases. The CDR3 length is 12 residues. The germline CDR1 and CDR2 sequences are MNHEY and SMNVEV (reference sequence). J gave up 6 bases and V 8 bases, and 5 bases lay outside the gene matches. CDR3 sequence reads: CASGATGGEQYF. Written as DNA, the CDR3 is TGTGCCAGCGGAGCGACAGGGGGCGAGCAGTACTTC.

This chain links TRBV30 with TRBJ2-2, with 7 positions matching TRBD2. The CDR3 is 15 residues long. J gave up 3 bases and V 4 bases, and 8 bases lay outside the gene matches. The V gene's germline CDR1 is GTSNPN and CDR2 SVGIG (reference sequence). In DNA, the CDR3 is TGTGCCTGGAAGATGGGGGGGTTGCACACCGGGGAGCTGTTTTTT. Residues: CAWKMGGLHTGELFF. Together with reference TRBV30 and TRBJ2-2, the CDR3 gives the full variable domain: SQTIHQWPATLVQPVGSPLSLECTVEGTSNPNLYWYRQAAGRGLQLLFYSVGIGQISSEVPQNLSASRPQDRQFILSSKKLLLSDSGFYLCAWKMGGLHTGELFFGEGSRLTVL.

This chain connects TRBV2 to TRBJ1-6; D gene uncertain. Germline lookup yields CDR1 SNHLY and CDR2 FYNNEI. The CDR3 is 13 residues long. V gave up 3 bases and J gave up 8 bases, with 8 bases separating them. The CDR3 here is CASSDGGDSPLHF. The CDR3, as DNA: TGTGCCAGCAGTGACGGCGGGGATTCACCCCTCCACTTT.

This sequence joins TRBV9 and TRBJ1-2; D is perhaps TRBD1 (6 bases). With 0 bases removed from V and 2 bases from J, the gap between germline ends came to 11 bases. CDR1 is SGDLS, CDR2 YYNGEE, per germline. The CDR3 totals 15 residues. CDR3 protein: CASSVEWGRNYGYTF. The CDR3 DNA sequence: TGTGCCAGCAGCGTAGAGTGGGGGCGCAACTATGGCTACACCTTC.

This clone came up a few times. This rearrangement joins TRBV5-6 to TRBJ2-7, with a possible D match to TRBD2 (5 bases). CDR1 is SGHDT and CDR2 is YYEEEE in the germline V gene. The CDR3 sequence is 12 residues long. V was shortened by 4 bases and J by 6 bases, with 11 bases between the two germline ends. The CDR3 loop reads CASSRIASEQYF. Here the CDR3 DNA reads TGTGCCAGCAGCCGCATAGCGTCCGAGCAGTACTTC.

This rearrangement joins TRBV5-1 to TRBJ2-7; 11 positions agree with TRBD1. This CDR3 contains 15 residues. Germline CDR1 reads SGHRS; CDR2 reads YFSETQ. With 4 bases clipped from V and 6 bases from J, the junction kept 9 bases outside the gene matches. CDR3 protein: CASSVGQGASFEQYF. CDR3 DNA: TGCGCCAGCAGCGTAGGACAGGGGGCGTCTTTCGAGCAGTACTTC.

The rearrangement joins TRBV5-6 to TRBJ2-7, with 7 bases identical to TRBD2. The junction had 5 bases not matched to a gene; V was cut back by 4 bases and J by 4 bases. The CDR3 has 13 amino acids. Germline CDR1 and CDR2: SGHDT and YYEEEE. CDR3 DNA sequence: TGTGCCAGCAGCAGCGCGGGAGCTTACGAGCAGTACTTC. It specifies CASSSAGAYEQYF.

The chain recombines TRBV28 with TRBJ1-1, with D possibly being TRBD1 (5 bases). This CDR3 spans 11 amino acids. Trimming took off 10 bases at V and 3 bases at J, with 9 bases between the two ends. CDR1 and CDR2 (germline): MDHEN, SYDVKM. The CDR3, as DNA: TGTGCCATCACGGGGGACACTGAAGCTTTCTTT. It specifies CAITGDTEAFF.

The chain combines TRBV2 with TRBJ1-6, with TRBD1 as a possible D gene (6 bases). Germline CDR1 SNHLY, CDR2 FYNNEI. V lost 4 bases, J lost 5 bases, and 12 bases lay in between. The CDR3 extends over 15 amino acids. The CDR3 reads CASSGTGQNNSPLHF. The CDR3 DNA follows: TGTGCCAGCAGTGGAACAGGGCAGAATAATTCACCCCTCCACTTT.

This chain links TRBV6-5 with TRBJ2-1; D not resolved. Per the germline V gene, CDR1 is MNHEY and CDR2 is SVGAGI. This CDR3 is 16 amino acids long. V lost 0 bases and J lost 2, with 11 bases in between. CDR3 sequence reads: CASSYSNRGPYNEQFF. DNA of the CDR3: TGTGCCAGCAGTTACTCGAACAGAGGACCCTACAATGAGCAGTTCTTC.

The genes are TRBV5-6 and TRBJ2-7; D remains ambiguous. The V gene lost 4 bases and the J gene lost 1 base, with 6 bases spanning the gap. The CDR3 consists of 12 residues. CDR1 SGHDT and CDR2 YYEEEE come from the germline V gene. The CDR3 sequence: CASSQQSYEQYF. CDR3 DNA sequence: TGTGCCAGCAGCCAACAGTCCTACGAGCAGTACTTC.

DNA for the CDR3: TGTGCCAGCAGCTTAGTATGGCCGGGACTAGAAATCTACGAGCAGTACTTC. It codes for CASSLVWPGLEIYEQYF. The V call is TRBV7-8, the J call TRBJ2-7; 8 bases are shared with TRBD2. Trimming removed 1 base from V and 3 bases from J; junction bases left unmatched: 11. The CDR3 is 17 residues long. Germline V gives CDR1 SGHVS, CDR2 FQNEAQ.

V and J are TRBV23-1 and TRBJ1-1, with TRBD1 identical over 7 bases. TRBV23-1 is reported as an ORF; its role is uncertain. The V gene end was trimmed by 8 bases and the J gene end by 9 bases; junction bases not matched to a gene: 12. The CDR3 covers 13 residues. The CDR3 is CASPRAPGQQAFF. CDR3 nucleotides: TGCGCCAGCCCGAGGGCACCGGGACAGCAAGCTTTCTTT.

The chain joins TRBV11-2 to TRBJ2-5, with TRBD1 as a possible D gene (6 bases). Germline V lookup: CDR1 SGHAT, CDR2 FQNNGV. The CDR3 runs 14 residues. The V gene lost 4 bases and the J gene lost 1 base, with 10 bases spanning the gap. Written as DNA, the CDR3 is TGTGCCAGCAGCTCCCGGACAGTCCAAGAGACCCAGTACTTC. It codes for CASSSRTVQETQYF. Complete variable domain (other parts from reference TRBV11-2 and TRBJ2-5): EAGVAQSPRYKIIEKRQSVAFWCNPISGHATLYWYQQILGQGPKLLIQFQNNGVVDDSQLPKDRFSAERLKGVDSTLKIQPAKLEDSAVYLCASSSRTVQETQYFGPGTRLLVL.

V is TRBV5-4 and J is TRBJ2-7; TRBD2 is a possible D gene (6 bases). Germline-derived CDR1 and CDR2 are SGHNT and YYREEE (reference sequence). This CDR3 contains 15 residues. V dropped 4 bases and J dropped 5 bases, with 19 bases sitting between them. CDR3 in amino acids: CASSQKRAPPHEQYF. The CDR3 DNA follows: TGTGCCAGCAGCCAGAAGCGGGCGCCACCCCACGAGCAGTACTTC.

The gene calls are TRBV7-9 and TRBJ2-1; 8 bases align to TRBD1. In germline, CDR1 is SEHNR, CDR2 FQNEAQ (reference sequence). V trimming: 8 bases; J trimming: 1 base; junction bases outside the gene matches: 4. This CDR3 comprises 14 residues. The CDR3 region has the DNA TGTGCCAGCGGCAGGGGGCCATCCTACAATGAGCAGTTCTTC. Residues: CASGRGPSYNEQFF.

The chain combines TRBV5-1 with TRBJ2-6; D remains unclear. This CDR3 region has 16 residues. CDR1 SGHRS and CDR2 YFSETQ come from the germline V gene. V was clipped by 1 base and J by 0 bases, with 8 bases between them. The CDR3 loop reads CASSLIYPSGANVLTF. The CDR3, as DNA: TGCGCCAGCAGCTTGATATACCCCTCTGGGGCCAACGTCCTGACTTTC.

The CDR3 loop reads CASSLPPNYNEQFF. CDR3 sequence (DNA): TGTGCCAGCAGCCTCCCCCCAAATTACAATGAGCAGTTCTTC. The V and J genes are TRBV11-3 and TRBJ2-1; D not resolved. V gave up 5 bases and J gave up 4 bases, with 12 bases separating them. The CDR3 extends over 14 amino acids. CDR1 and CDR2 from the germline V gene are SGHNT and YENEEA. Filled out from reference TRBV11-3 and TRBJ2-1, the complete variable domain reads EAGVVQSPRYKIIEKKQPVAFWCNPISGHNTLYWYLQNLGQGPELLIRYENEEAVDDSQLPKDRFSAERLKGVDSTLKIQPAELGDSAVYLCASSLPPNYNEQFFGPGTRLTVL.